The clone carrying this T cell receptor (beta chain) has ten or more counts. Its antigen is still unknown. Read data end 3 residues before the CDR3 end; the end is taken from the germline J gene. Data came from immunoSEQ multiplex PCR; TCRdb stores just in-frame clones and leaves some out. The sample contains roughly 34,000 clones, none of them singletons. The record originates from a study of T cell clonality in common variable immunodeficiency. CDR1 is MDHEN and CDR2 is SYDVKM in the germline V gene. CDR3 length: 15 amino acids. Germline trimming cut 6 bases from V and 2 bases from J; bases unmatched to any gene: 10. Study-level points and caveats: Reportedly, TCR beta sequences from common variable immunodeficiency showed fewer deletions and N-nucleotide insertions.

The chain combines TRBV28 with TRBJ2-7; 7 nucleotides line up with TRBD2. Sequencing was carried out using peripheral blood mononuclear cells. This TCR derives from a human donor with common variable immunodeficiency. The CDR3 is CASRKTGTNPYEQYF. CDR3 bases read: TGTGCCAGCAGGAAAACCGGGACTAACCCCTACGAG.